The 2 T cell receptor beta chains below come from one sample, sequenced in a study of OX40 agonist ivuxolimab in advanced cancers. The table came from immunoSEQ multiplex PCR; TCRdb's copy has only in-frame clones and leaves some out. The table lists some 86,000 clones, about 91% of them singletons. This specimen consisted of CD4+ or CD8+ T cells sorted from blood, obtained in a trial of the OX40 agonist ivuxolimab. Receptor source: an adult with an advanced solid tumor such as melanoma, head and neck, liver or kidney cancer.

The CDR3, as DNA: TGTGCCAGCAGCGTGGCTAGCGGGGGTGCCCCTGGGGCCAACGTCCTGACTTTC. This gives the protein CASSVASGGAPGANVLTF. The chain recombines TRBV7-2 with TRBJ2-6, with 10 bases that match TRBD2. Per the germline V gene, CDR1 is SGHTA and CDR2 is FQGNSA. CDR3 length: 18 residues. After removal of 5 bases from V and 2 bases from J, the junction contained 9 bases not matched to a gene.

The chain employs TRBV28 and TRBJ1-2, with 11 nucleotides matching TRBD1. Looked up from germline, CDR1 is MDHEN and CDR2 is SYDVKM. This CDR3 region has 15 residues. J lost 2 bases, V lost 6 bases, and 5 bases had no gene match. CDR3 DNA: TGTGCCAGCAGACCGGACAGGGGGCGGAACTATGGCTACACCTTC. Protein: CASRPDRGRNYGYTF.